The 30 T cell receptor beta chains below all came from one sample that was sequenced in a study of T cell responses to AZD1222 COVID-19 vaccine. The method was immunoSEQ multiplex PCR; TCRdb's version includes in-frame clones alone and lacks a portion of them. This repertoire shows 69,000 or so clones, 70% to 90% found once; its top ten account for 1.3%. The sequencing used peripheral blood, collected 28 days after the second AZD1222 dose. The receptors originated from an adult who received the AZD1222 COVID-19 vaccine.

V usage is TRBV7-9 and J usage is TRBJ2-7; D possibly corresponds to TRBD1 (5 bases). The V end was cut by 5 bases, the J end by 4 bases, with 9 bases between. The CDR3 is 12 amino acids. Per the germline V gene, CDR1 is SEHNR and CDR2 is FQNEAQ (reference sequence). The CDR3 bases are TGTGCCAGCAGCCTCCAGGGTTACGAGCAGTACTTC. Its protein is CASSLQGYEQYF.

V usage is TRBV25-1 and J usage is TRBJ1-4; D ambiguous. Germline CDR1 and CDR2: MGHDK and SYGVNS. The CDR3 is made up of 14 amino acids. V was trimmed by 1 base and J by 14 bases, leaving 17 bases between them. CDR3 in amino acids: CASSESARMKTLFF. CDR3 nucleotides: TGTGCCAGCAGTGAATCAGCGAGGATGAAGACCCTGTTTTTT.

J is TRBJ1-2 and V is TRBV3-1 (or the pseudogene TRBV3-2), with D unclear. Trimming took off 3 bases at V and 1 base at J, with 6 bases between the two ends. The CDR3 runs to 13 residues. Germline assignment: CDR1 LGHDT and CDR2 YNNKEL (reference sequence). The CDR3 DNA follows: TGTGCCAGCAGCCAGGGCCTTAACTATGGCTACACCTTC. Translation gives CASSQGLNYGYTF.

CDR3 in DNA: TGTGCCAGCAGTACTCGACAGGGTTGGAACGAGCAGTACTTC. Translated: CASSTRQGWNEQYF. The chain employs TRBV27 and TRBJ2-7; 7 positions match TRBD1. The CDR3 is 14 residues long. V shed 5 bases, J shed 5 bases, and the junction held 9 bases outside the gene matches. Germline CDR1 and CDR2: MNHEY and SMNVEV (reference sequence).

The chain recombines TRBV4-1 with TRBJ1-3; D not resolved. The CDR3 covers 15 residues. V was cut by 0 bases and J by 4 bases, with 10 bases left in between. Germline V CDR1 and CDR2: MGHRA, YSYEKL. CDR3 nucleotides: TGCGCCAGCAGCCAAGATCTGTCGGGCGGAAACACCATATATTTT. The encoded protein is CASSQDLSGGNTIYF.

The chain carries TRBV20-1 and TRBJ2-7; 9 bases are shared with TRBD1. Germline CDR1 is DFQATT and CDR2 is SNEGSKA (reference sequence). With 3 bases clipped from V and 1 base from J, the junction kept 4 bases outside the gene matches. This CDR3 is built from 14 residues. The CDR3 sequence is CSASLDRGSYEQYF. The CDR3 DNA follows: TGCAGTGCTAGTCTGGACAGGGGATCCTACGAGCAGTACTTC.

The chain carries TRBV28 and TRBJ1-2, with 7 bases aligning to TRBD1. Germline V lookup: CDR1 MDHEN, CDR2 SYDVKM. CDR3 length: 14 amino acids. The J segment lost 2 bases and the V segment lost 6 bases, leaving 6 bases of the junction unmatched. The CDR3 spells CASRRQGINYGYTF. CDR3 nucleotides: TGTGCCAGCAGGCGACAGGGCATAAACTATGGCTACACCTTC.

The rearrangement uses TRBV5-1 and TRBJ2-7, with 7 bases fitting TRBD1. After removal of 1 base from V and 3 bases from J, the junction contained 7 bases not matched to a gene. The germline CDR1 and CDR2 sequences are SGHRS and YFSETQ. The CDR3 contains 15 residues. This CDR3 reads CASSLQRDSNYEQYF. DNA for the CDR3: TGCGCCAGCAGCTTGCAACGGGACAGTAACTACGAGCAGTACTTC.

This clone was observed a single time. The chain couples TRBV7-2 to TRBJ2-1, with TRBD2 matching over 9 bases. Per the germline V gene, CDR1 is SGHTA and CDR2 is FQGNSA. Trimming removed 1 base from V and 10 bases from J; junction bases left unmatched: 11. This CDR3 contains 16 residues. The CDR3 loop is CASSLGGLAGRDEQFF. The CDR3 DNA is TGTGCCAGCAGCTTAGGGGGGCTAGCGGGAAGGGACGAGCAGTTCTTC.

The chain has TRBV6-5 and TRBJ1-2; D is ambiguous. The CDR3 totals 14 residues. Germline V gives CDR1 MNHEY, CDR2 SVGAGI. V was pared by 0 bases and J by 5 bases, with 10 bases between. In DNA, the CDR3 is TGTGCCAGCAGTTACTCGACTCCAGGTTATGGCTACACCTTC. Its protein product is CASSYSTPGYGYTF.

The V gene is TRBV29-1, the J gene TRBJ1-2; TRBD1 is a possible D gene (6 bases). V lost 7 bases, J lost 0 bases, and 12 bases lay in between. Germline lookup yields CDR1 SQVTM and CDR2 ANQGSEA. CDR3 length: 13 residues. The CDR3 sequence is CSGGQAANYGYTF. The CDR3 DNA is TGCAGCGGGGGGCAGGCCGCTAACTATGGCTACACCTTC.

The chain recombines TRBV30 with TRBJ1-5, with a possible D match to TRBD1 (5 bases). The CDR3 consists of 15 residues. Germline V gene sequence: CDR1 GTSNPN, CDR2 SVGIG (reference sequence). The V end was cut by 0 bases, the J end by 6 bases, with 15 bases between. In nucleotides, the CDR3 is TGTGCCTGGAGTGTTTCTGGGGGTTCTATTCAGCCCCAGCATTTT. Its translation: CAWSVSGGSIQPQHF.

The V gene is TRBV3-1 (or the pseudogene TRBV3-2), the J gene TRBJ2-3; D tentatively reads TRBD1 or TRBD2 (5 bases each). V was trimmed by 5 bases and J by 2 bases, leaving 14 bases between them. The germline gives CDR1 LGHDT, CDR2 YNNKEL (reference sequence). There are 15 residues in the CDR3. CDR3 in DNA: TGTGCCAGCAGCGCTACCGGGACCTACACAGATACGCAGTATTTT. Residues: CASSATGTYTDTQYF.

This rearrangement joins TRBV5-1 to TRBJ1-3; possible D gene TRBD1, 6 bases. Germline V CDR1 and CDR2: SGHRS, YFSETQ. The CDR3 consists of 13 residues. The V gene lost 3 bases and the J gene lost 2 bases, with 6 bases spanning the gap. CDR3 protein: CASSWTAGNTIYF. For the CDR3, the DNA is TGCGCCAGCAGCTGGACAGCTGGAAACACCATATATTTT.

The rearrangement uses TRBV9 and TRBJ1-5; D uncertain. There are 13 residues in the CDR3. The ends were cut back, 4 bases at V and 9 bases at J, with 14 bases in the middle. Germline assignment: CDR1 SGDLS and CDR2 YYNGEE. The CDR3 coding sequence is TGTGCCAGCAGCCCAAACACGGATTCGCCCCAGCATTTT. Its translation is CASSPNTDSPQHF.

The CDR3 loop is CASSPSPGSYTEAFF. CDR3 nucleotides: TGTGCCAGCAGCCCCTCCCCCGGGAGCTACACTGAAGCTTTCTTT. The V and J genes are TRBV11-2 and TRBJ1-1; no definite D call. The CDR3 length is 15 residues. V lost 5 bases and J 3 bases, leaving 16 bases between the germline ends. Germline CDR1 and CDR2: SGHAT and FQNNGV.

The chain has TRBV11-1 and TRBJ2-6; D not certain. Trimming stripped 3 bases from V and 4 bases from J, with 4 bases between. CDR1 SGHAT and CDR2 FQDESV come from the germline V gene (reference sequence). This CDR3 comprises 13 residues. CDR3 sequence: CASSFKGANVLTF. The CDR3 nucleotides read TGTGCCAGCAGCTTTAAGGGGGCCAACGTCCTGACTTTC.

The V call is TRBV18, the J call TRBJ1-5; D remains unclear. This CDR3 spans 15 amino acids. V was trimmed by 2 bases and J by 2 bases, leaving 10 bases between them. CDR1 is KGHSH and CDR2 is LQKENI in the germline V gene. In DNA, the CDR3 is TGTGCCAGCTCACCAGGCGGGCTGGGCAATCAGCCCCAGCATTTT. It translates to CASSPGGLGNQPQHF.

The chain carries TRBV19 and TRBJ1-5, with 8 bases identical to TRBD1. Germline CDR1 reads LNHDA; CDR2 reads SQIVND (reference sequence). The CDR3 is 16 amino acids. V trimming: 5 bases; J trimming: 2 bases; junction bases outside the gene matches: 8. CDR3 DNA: TGTGCCAGTAGTCCTAGAGACAGGGGCGGCAATCAGCCCCAGCATTTT. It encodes CASSPRDRGGNQPQHF.

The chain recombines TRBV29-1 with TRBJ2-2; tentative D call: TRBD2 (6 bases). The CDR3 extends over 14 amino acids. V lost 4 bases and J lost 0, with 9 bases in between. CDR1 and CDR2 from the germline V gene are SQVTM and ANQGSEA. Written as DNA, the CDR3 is TGCAGCGTTGCATGGAGGGCGAACACCGGGGAGCTGTTTTTT. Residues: CSVAWRANTGELFF.

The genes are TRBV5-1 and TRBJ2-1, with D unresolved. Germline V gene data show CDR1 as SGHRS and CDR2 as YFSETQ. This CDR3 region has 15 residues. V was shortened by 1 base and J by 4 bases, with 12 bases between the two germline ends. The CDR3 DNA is TGCGCCAGCAGCTTGCAAGGATACGTTTACAATGAGCAGTTCTTC. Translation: CASSLQGYVYNEQFF.

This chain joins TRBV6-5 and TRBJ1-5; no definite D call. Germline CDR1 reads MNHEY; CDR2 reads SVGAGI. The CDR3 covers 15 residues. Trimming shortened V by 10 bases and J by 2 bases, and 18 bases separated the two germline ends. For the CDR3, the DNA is TGTGCCACCACCCTTCCGATTGGGGGCAATCAGCCCCAGCATTTT. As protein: CATTLPIGGNQPQHF.

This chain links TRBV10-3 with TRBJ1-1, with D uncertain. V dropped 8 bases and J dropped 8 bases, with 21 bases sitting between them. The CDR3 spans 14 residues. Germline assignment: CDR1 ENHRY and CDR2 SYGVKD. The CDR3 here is CAIRSPAAVGEAFF. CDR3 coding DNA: TGTGCCATCCGGTCCCCGGCAGCCGTAGGGGAAGCTTTCTTT.

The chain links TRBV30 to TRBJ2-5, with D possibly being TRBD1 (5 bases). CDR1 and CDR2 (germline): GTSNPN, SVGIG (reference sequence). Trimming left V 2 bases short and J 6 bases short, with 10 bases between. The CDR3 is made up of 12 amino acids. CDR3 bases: TGTGCCTGGAGTACAGGCACGAAGACCCAGTACTTC. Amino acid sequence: CAWSTGTKTQYF.

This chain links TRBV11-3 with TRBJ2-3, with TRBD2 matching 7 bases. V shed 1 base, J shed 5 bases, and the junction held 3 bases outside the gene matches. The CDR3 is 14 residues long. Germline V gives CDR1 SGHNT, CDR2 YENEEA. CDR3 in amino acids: CASSLGLAVDTQYF. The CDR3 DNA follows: TGTGCCAGCAGCTTAGGGCTAGCGGTAGATACGCAGTATTTT. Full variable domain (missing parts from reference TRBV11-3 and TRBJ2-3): EAGVVQSPRYKIIEKKQPVAFWCNPISGHNTLYWYLQNLGQGPELLIRYENEEAVDDSQLPKDRFSAERLKGVDSTLKIQPAELGDSAVYLCASSLGLAVDTQYFGPGTRLTVL.

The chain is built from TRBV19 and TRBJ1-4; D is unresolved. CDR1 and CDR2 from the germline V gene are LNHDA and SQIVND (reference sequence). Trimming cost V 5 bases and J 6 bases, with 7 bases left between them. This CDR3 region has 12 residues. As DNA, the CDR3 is TGTGCCAGTAGTTCGTACCATGAAAAACTGTTTTTT. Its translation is CASSSYHEKLFF. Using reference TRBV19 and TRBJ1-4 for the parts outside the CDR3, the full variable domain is DGGITQSPKYLFRKEGQNVTLSCEQNLNHDAMYWYRQDPGQGLRLIYYSQIVNDFQKGDIAEGYSVSREKKESFPLTVTSAQKNPTAFYLCASSSYHEKLFFGSGTQLSVL.

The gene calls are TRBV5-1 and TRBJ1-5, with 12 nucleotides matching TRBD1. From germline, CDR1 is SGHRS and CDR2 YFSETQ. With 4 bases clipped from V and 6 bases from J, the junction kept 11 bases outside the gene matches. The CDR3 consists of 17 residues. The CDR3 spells CASSPGTGGIAGQPQHF. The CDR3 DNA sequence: TGCGCCAGCAGCCCAGGGACAGGGGGCATCGCCGGTCAGCCCCAGCATTTT.

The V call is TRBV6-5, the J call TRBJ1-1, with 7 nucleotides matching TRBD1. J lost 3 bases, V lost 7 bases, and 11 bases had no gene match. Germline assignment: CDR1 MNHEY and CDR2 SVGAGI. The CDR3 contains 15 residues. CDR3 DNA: TGTGCCAGCACCACGCAACAGGGGCGTCACACTGAAGCTTTCTTT. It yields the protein CASTTQQGRHTEAFF.

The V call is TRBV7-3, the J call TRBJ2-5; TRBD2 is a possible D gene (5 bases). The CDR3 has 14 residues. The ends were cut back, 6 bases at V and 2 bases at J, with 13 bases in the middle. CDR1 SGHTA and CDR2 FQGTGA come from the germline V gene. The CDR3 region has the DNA TGTGCCAGCAGTCGGGGAAGCGGTCAAGAGACCCAGTACTTC. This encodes CASSRGSGQETQYF.

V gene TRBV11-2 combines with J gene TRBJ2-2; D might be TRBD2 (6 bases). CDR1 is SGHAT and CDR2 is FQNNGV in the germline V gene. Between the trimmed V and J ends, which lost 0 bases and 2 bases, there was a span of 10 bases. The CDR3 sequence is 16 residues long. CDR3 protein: CASSLEPSDNTGELFF. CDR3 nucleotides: TGTGCCAGCAGCTTAGAGCCTAGCGATAACACCGGGGAGCTGTTTTTT. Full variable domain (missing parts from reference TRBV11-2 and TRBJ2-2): EAGVAQSPRYKIIEKRQSVAFWCNPISGHATLYWYQQILGQGPKLLIQFQNNGVVDDSQLPKDRFSAERLKGVDSTLKIQPAKLEDSAVYLCASSLEPSDNTGELFFGEGSRLTVL.